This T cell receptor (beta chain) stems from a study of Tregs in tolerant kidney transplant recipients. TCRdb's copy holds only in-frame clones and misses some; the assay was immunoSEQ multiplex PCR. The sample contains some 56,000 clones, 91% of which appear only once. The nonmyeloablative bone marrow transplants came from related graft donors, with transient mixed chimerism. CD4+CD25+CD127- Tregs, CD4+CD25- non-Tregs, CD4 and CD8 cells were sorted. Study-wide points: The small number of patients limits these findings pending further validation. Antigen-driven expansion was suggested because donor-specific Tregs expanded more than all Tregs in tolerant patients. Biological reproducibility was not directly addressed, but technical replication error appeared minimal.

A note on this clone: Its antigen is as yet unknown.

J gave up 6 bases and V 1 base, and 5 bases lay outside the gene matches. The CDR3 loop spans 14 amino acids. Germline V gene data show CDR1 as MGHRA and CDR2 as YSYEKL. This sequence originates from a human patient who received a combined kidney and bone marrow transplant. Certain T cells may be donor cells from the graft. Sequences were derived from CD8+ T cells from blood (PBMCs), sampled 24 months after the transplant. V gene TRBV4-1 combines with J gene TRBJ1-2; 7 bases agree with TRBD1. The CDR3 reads CASSQVSTGDGYTF. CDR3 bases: TGCGCCAGCAGCCAAGTGTCTACAGGGGATGGCTACACCTTC.